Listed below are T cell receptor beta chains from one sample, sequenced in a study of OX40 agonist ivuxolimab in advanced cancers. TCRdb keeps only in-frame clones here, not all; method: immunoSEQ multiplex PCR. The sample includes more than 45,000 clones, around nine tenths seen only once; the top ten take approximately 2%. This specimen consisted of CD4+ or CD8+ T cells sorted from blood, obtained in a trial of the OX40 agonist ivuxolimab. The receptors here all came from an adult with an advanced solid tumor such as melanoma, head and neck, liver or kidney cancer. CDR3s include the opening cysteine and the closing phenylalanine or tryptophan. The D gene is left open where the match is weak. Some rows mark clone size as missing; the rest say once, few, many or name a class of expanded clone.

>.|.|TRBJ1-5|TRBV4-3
TGCGCCAGCAGCCAAGAGCGAGGACAGCCCCAGCATTTT
CASSQERGQPQHF
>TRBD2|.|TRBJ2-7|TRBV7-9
TGTGCCAGCACCAAGACTAGCGGGGTCCAGGAGCAGTACTTC
CASTKTSGVQEQYF
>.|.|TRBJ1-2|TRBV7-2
TGTGCCAGCAGCCCAAGACAGAGCTTCTATGGCTACACCTTC
CASSPRQSFYGYTF
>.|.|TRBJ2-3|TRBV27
TGTGCCAGCAGTTTTAGAGGGAGGCAGAGCACAGATACGCAGTATTTT
CASSFRGRQSTDTQYF
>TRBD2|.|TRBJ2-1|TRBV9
TGTGCCAGCAGCCCCTCGGGAGTTCTAGCGGGGGCCTACAATGAGCAGTTCTTC
CASSPSGVLAGAYNEQFF
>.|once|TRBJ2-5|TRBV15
TGTGCCACCAGCAGAGGGGACCGTCAAGAGACCCAGTACTTC
CATSRGDRQETQYF
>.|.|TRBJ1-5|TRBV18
TGTGCCAGCTCACCACCGGGAGGGGGGGCAGGAAGCAATCAGCCCCAGCATTTT
CASSPPGGGAGSNQPQHF
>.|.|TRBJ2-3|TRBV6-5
TGTGCCAGCAGTTACACGGTTCCGGGGGCAACAGATACGCAGTATTTT
CASSYTVPGATDTQYF
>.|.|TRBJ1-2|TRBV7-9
TGTGCCAGCAGCTTATTCTTATCGGATGGCTACACCTTC
CASSLFLSDGYTF
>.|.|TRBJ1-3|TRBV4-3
TGCGCCAGCAGCCAAGTGGGGAGCTCTGGAAACACCATATATTTT
CASSQVGSSGNTIYF
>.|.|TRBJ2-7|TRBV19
TGTGCCAGTAGTATGGGCGTAAGAACCTACGAGCAGTACTTC
CASSMGVRTYEQYF
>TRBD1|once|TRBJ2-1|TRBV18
TGTGCCAGCTCACTTCAGGGGGCAATTGGCAATGAGCAGTTCTTC
CASSLQGAIGNEQFF
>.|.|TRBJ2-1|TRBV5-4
TGTGCCAGCAGCGGCCGGGCGAGCGTCTCCTACAATGAGCAGTTCTTC
CASSGRASVSYNEQFF
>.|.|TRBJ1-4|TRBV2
TGTGCCAGCAGTGAAAGAGGGTCAGGTGAAAAACTGTTTTTT
CASSERGSGEKLFF
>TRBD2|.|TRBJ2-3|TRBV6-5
TGTGCCAGCAGTTACCGCTCCGCGGGAGACTCAGATACGCAGTATTTT
CASSYRSAGDSDTQYF
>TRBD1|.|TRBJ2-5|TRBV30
TGTGCCTGGAGTATGGACAGGGGTGGGACCCAGTACTTC
CAWSMDRGGTQYF
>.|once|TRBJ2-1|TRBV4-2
TGTGCCAGCAGCCAAGAAAACGCGGGGAAGCAGTTCTTC
CASSQENAGKQFF
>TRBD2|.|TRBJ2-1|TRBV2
TGTGCCAACAAGGCGGGAGGGGGCTGGGATGAGCAGTTCTTC
CANKAGGGWDEQFF
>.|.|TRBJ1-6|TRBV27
TGTGCCAGCAGTCAGAAACAGGGTTCACCCCTCCACTTT
CASSQKQGSPLHF
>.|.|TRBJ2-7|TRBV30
TGTGCCTGGAGTGTACTGGGGGGGACAGCCCGCTCCTACGAGCAGTACTTC
CAWSVLGGTARSYEQYF
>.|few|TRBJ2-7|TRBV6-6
TGTGCCAGCCGACCCCGTGCGGGATCCTACGAGCAGTACTTC
CASRPRAGSYEQYF
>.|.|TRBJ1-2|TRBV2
TGTGCCAGCAGTGAACTTGGGGGTGGCTACACCTTC
CASSELGGGYTF
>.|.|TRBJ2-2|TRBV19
TGTGCCAGTAGTATTGGAAGCTCGAACACCGGGGAGCTGTTTTTT
CASSIGSSNTGELFF
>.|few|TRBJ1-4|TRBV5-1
TGCGCCAGCAGCCCCCTGGGGGAAAAACTGTTTTTT
CASSPLGEKLFF
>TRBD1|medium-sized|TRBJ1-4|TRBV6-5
TGTGCCAGCAGACCGTATGGGAGGGGGCGCGAAAAACTGTTTTTT
CASRPYGRGREKLFF
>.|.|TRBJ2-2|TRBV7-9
TGTGCCAGCAGCCTTAGAGGGTCCGGGGAGCTGTTTTTT
CASSLRGSGELFF
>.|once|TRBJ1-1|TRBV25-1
TGTGCCAGCAGTGAAAGGGCCACGAACACTGAAGCTTTCTTT
CASSERATNTEAFF
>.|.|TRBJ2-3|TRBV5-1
TGCGCCAGTAGAAGCACAGGGTGGGGCACAGATACGCAGTATTTT
CASRSTGWGTDTQYF
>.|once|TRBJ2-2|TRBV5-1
TGCGCCAGCAGCTTGAACCAGGGGCTCGGGGAGCTGTTTTTT
CASSLNQGLGELFF
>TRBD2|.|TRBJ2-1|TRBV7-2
TGTGCCAGCAGCTCCATAGCGGGGGGTCGCTACAATGAGCAGTTCTTC
CASSSIAGGRYNEQFF
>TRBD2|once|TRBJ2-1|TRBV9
TGTGCCAGCAGCGCCGGAGAACTAGCGGGGGGAAACTCCTACAATGAGCAGTTCTTC
CASSAGELAGGNSYNEQFF
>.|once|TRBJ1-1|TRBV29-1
TGCAGCGTTGAGGGACAACTGAACACTGAAGCTTTCTTT
CSVEGQLNTEAFF
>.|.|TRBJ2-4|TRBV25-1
TGTGCCAGCAGTGAATATGCAGGCGGTAAAAACATTCAGTACTTC
CASSEYAGGKNIQYF
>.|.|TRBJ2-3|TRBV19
TGTGCCAGTAGCGATTTTCTAGGAACCCATACGCAGTATTTT
CASSDFLGTHTQYF
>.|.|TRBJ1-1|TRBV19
TGTGCCAGTAGTACGTTGACAGCCAACACTGAAGCTTTCTTT
CASSTLTANTEAFF
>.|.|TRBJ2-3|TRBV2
TGTGCCACCGCGGGGCCTGACCGAGATACGCAGTATTTT
CATAGPDRDTQYF
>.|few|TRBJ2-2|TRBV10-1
TGCGCCAGCAACACAGGGACTGACACCGGGGAGCTGTTTTTT
CASNTGTDTGELFF
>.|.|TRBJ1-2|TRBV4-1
TGCGCCAGCAGCCAAGATAGGAGATTCTTAACTGGCTACACCTTC
CASSQDRRFLTGYTF
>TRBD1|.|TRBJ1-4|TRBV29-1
TGCAGCGCGAAGGCAGGGGGAGGGGGCGGTGAAAAACTGTTTTTT
CSAKAGGGGGEKLFF
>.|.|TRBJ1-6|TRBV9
TGTGCCAGCAGCGTAGCCGAGACTTCACCCCTCCACTTT
CASSVAETSPLHF
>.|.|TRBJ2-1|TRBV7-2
TGTGCCAGCAGCTTAGCCCAGGGGAACTACAATGAGCAGTTCTTC
CASSLAQGNYNEQFF
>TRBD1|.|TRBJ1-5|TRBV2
TGTGCCAGCAGTGAAAGGGGGCTCGGTAGCAATCAGCCCCAGCATTTT
CASSERGLGSNQPQHF
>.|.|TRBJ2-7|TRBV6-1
TGTGCCAGCAGTGAATGGGCCCACGAGCAGTACTTC
CASSEWAHEQYF
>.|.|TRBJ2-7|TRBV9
TGTGCCAGCAGCGTAGCAGGGATTCCCTACGAGCAGTACTTC
CASSVAGIPYEQYF
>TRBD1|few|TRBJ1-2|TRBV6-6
TGTGCCAGCAGTTCGAGTCCCGGGACAGGGGCGAAGGGCTACACCTTC
CASSSSPGTGAKGYTF
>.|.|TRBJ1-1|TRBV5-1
TGCGCCAGCAGCTTGGAGGGCGTAGCGAACACTGAAGCTTTCTTT
CASSLEGVANTEAFF
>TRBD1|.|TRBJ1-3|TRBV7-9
TGTGCCAGCAGCTCCCGACAGGGACTTGGAAACACCATATATTTT
CASSSRQGLGNTIYF
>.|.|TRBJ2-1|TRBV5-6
TGTGCCAGCAGCCCTAGACCCCCGAGCGCCCGTTACAATGAGCAGTTCTTC
CASSPRPPSARYNEQFF